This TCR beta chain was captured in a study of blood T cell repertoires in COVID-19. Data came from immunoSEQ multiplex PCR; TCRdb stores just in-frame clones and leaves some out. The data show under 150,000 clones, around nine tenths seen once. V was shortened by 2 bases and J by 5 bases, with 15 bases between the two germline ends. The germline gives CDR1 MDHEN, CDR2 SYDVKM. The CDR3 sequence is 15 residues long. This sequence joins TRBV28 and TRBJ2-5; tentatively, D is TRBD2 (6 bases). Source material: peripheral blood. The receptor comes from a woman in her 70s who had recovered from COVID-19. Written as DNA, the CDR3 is TGTGCCAGCAGTTTAGTCGGTGCAGGGAGGGAGACCCAGTACTTC. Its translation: CASSLVGAGRETQYF. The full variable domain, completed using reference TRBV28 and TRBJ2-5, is DVKVTQSSRYLVKRTGEKVFLECVQDMDHENMFWYRQDPGLGLRLIYFSYDVKMKEKGDIPEGYSVSREKKERFSLILESASTNQTSMYLCASSLVGAGRETQYFGPGTRLLVL.